The present entry profiles one TCR beta chain with its context. The antigen remains unidentified. This sample stems from a study of cytomegalovirus exposure and HLA in healthy donors. Study-level findings and limits: The study reported that TCR beta sequences accurately predicted HLA-A and HLA-B alleles in most subjects. Sequence variants that were highly shared formed a cluster that was likely a sequencing artifact. Follow-up analysis found HLA locus-dependent TCR association rates, highest for DRB1 and lowest for HLA-C.

Germline values: CDR1 MNHNY, CDR2 SVGAGI (reference sequence). Trimming removed 10 bases at V and 1 base at J, with 13 bases between. The CDR3 spans 14 residues. The PCR made use of 60 Vbeta and 13 Jbeta primers. The method was immunoSEQ multiplex PCR; TCRdb's version includes in-frame clones alone and lacks a portion of them. The sample includes 100,000 to 150,000 clones, about two thirds of them seen just once. The TCR originated in a woman aged 40 to 50 in good health and CMV-seropositive. This chain links TRBV6-6 with TRBJ2-2; TRBD1 might be the D (5 bases). The sample comprised PBMCs. This CDR3 reads CATLEGVNTGELFF. The CDR3 coding sequence is TGTGCCACCCTAGAAGGGGTGAACACCGGGGAGCTGTTTTTT.